This T cell receptor beta chain is drawn from a study of blood T cell repertoires in COVID-19. Clones were read by immunoSEQ multiplex PCR, and TCRdb kept only the in-frame ones, dropping some. The profile shows approximately 110,000 clones, 80% to 90% of them singletons. V lost 5 bases to trimming and J lost 4 bases; unmatched junction nucleotides: 7. Looked up from germline, CDR1 is PRHDT and CDR2 is FYEKMQ (reference sequence). This CDR3 is built from 16 residues. V usage is TRBV13 and J usage is TRBJ2-2; 10 bases match TRBD1. The receptor was derived from an elderly woman with acute or convalescent COVID-19. The sequenced sample consisted of peripheral blood. The CDR3 DNA follows: TGTGCCAGCAGCCGCCGGGACAGGGGACCCACCGGGGAGCTGTTTTTT. It is translated as CASSRRDRGPTGELFF.